This record covers a single T cell receptor beta chain. Its target antigen remains unknown. Nothing much larger sits one base from this clone, and base qualities are not available. This record belongs to a study of cytomegalovirus exposure and HLA in healthy donors (dated by TCRdb to about 2017). About the full investigation: An earlier analysis of roughly 500 of the donors reported more than 250 Gb of sequence data and more than 90 million unique TCR beta sequences from about 179 million T cells. All discovery cohort repertoires had been generated on a single sequencing platform. Among several hundred genotyped donors of the cohort, an average of approximately 200,000 unique TCR beta nucleotide sequences was sequenced per donor, of which about 18% were non-productive. High-throughput TCR immunosequencing, statistical association of individual TCRs with disease status, and machine learning were combined to predict cytomegalovirus infection status. Genome-wide SNP genotypes for about three fifths of the roughly 700 donors were used in a later genetic analysis, which treated that subset as a discovery cohort. An early release that covered fewer than 800 HLA-typed donors contained approximately 300 gigabases of sequencing data and approximately 85 million unique TCR sequences. A separate validation cohort of about 110 different subjects was used in addition to the roughly 640-subject first cohort. Donor age, sex, ethnicity and CMV serostatus were collected together with the repertoire data. About five DR-DQ haplotypes were treated as single units for association and clustering because of strong linkage in the cohort. The study profiled the T cell repertoires of about 640 subjects by immunosequencing and related them to cytomegalovirus serostatus. A later analysis re-analyzed previously published TCR beta repertoires from 600 to 850 donors and added high-resolution HLA genotyping to study TCR occurrence patterns. The study aimed to test whether signatures of past pathogen exposure could be identified by cataloging public T cell receptors. Of the 300 to 450 genotyped donors, approximately 82% fell in the genetic ancestry cluster associated with self-reported Caucasian donors. Both class I and class II loci were covered by HLA typing, at four-digit resolution. To decide whether each TCR beta V gene segment behaved as functional or pseudogenic, an earlier analysis of fewer than 750 of the donors relied on high-throughput TCR beta sequencing. Typing coverage differed by locus: A, B, C, DRB1 and DQB1 were typed in about 620-630 donors, DQA1 in around 500, DPA1 in over 600, and DPB1 in 450 to 480. In the later analysis, no new phenotypic data were used to find candidate immune exposures; instead, reliance was placed on TCR beta sequences and their occurrence across donors. The paper's findings and limits, for the study overall: In an earlier analysis of fewer than 750 of the donors, most TCR beta V segments were observed in productive rearrangements about 90% or about 30% of the time, broadly matching IMGT annotations. Approximately 18 rarely observed V segments, including chromosome 9 orphons, were excluded from the earlier analysis of a few hundred of the donors because counts were too low. The 87-base-pair reads could not distinguish some IMGT-functional V segments, including TRBV6-2 and TRBV6-3, so those segments were excluded. The sequencing pipeline was judged likely to have produced a cluster of highly shared sequence variants as a technical artifact. Compared with equally common non-associated chains, HLA-associated TCR beta chains in a later analysis were more clonally expanded and had lower generation probabilities. The only immune exposure information available for the cohort was CMV serostatus. The classifier was reported to diagnose cytomegalovirus status with high specificity and sensitivity in both the original cohort and the validation cohort. In a later genetic analysis, a missense DCLRE1C variant was associated with V-gene and J-gene trimming of TCR beta chains, and the association was replicated in an independent cohort. A further reported finding was that TCR beta sequences accurately predicted the HLA-A and HLA-B alleles for most subjects in the first cohort. Assigning TCR associations to individual alleles was difficult when HLA alleles, especially DR and DQ, strongly co-occurred. A few of the identified cytomegalovirus-associated TCR beta chains were confirmed in vitro to be specific for cytomegalovirus antigens. Presence/absence analyses assumed roughly uniform sequencing depth across donors, an assumption that may not hold. In the study, roughly 160 TCR beta chains were listed as associated with cytomegalovirus. Linkage disequilibrium might explain the correlated functional status among segregating V segments, but an unknown experimental factor could not be ruled out. According to a later analysis, parvovirus B19, influenza, CMV and Epstein-Barr virus appeared linked to several top co-occurrence clusters. A later analysis found that TCR association rates varied across HLA loci, with DRB1 alleles showing the most associated TCRs and HLA-C alleles the fewest. It was suggested by the authors that the approach could potentially be generalized to other disease states and immunological phenotypes. At a false discovery rate of 0.05, a later analysis linked 16,951 TCR beta sequences to specific HLA alleles. In a later genetic analysis, fewer N-insertions in productive TCRs were reported among donors in an Asian-associated ancestry cluster than the 666-donor mean. This cohort had only TCR beta chains sequenced, and the lack of alpha or paired-chain data limited which features could be detected. Most TCR sequences were seen in very few donors, while some public TCRs were found in many individuals. Most CMV-associated TCR beta chains appeared to be HLA-restricted in a later analysis, and the HLA associations seemed to be driven largely by CMV exposure. Because HLA typing was missing for some donors at each locus, association tests included only the typed subset.

Libraries came from the immunoSEQ multiplex PCR assay. For the multiplex PCR, a mixture combining 60 forward primers for TCR Vbeta segments and 13 reverse primers for TCR Jbeta segments was used. Amplification of the CDR3 region of rearranged TCR beta genes was performed with a multiplex PCR assay on genomic DNA. Amplified TCR beta libraries were sequenced as 87-base-pair reads on the Illumina HiSeq System. Per the source publication's procedure: A later analysis counted 75 million to 100 million unique TCR beta chains across the 666 repertoires, and around 12 million of these chains were shared by at least two donors. Raw reads were error-corrected and collapsed into unique sequences by a nearest-neighbor algorithm in which closely related sequences were merged to remove PCR and sequencing errors. Alignment of CDR3 sequences to IMGT reference sequences was used to assign V, D and J gene segments. For a sequence to be retained, a match of at least six nucleotides was required to both a V gene segment and a J gene segment. Rearrangements were called productive when the CDR3 lacked stop codons and stayed in frame with V and J; all others were non-productive. CDR3 was defined according to IMGT convention as the region running from the second conserved V-encoded cysteine to the conserved J-encoded phenylalanine. The earlier analysis of about 590 of the donors excluded sequences that lacked an unambiguous match to a single V gene segment. An earlier analysis of 587 of the donors called V segments functional above 56.7% productive rearrangements and segregating when the between-donor standard deviation exceeded 5%. To diagnose cytomegalovirus status from the catalog of TCR beta chain sequences, a statistical classification framework was built. A later analysis assigned V and J genes by comparing TCR nucleotide sequences with IMGT/GENE-DB human TR gene sequences. Using the TCRdist pipeline, a later analysis assigned CDR3 sequences along with most-parsimonious VDJ recombination scenarios. In a later analysis, each TCR beta chain was defined by its CDR3 amino acid sequence together with its V-gene family, and reads without a unique V-gene family were excluded. A later analysis removed 500 to 600 highly shared, low-generation-probability nucleotide sequences to deal with suspected cross-contamination and a sequencing artifact. In a later analysis, a clonal expansion index was calculated for each public chain from normalized within-repertoire ranks of inferred template counts. Generation probabilities in a later analysis came from a VDJ recombination model fitted to out-of-frame rearrangements, and those results were checked against IGoR. In a later analysis, TCR-TCR, TCR-HLA and TCR-CMV co-occurrence was scored with hypergeometric tests, and a repertoire-size bias correction was applied to TCR pairs. False discovery rates were estimated in a later analysis by permuting HLA or CMV assignments 20 times. A later analysis grouped co-occurring TCRs with DBSCAN, adding TCRdist sequence similarity when clustering within HLA-allele-positive subsets. Repertoires with fewer than 30,000 or more than 120,000 public chains were left out of co-occurrence clustering, as were several repertoires with anomalous nucleotide sharing. TCRdb took this table from immuneACCESS and kept in-frame rearrangements with V and J called. Such tables lack part of the clones; where checked against another copy, unresolved V genes explain under half of the gap, and the rest is unexplained. The DNA was the basis for D and trimming; V, J and clone size are from that table. The sample yields 200,000 or so clones; approximately 83% were counted once. The biggest ten clones account for roughly 0.098% of the sample.

The junction carries 6 bases between V and J, which are trimmed by 10 bases and 0 bases respectively. CDR3 length: 11 amino acids, cysteine to phenylalanine. Kept here is only the CDR3 DNA, which spans 33 bases and is read in frame from base 1. The germline V gene (reference sequence) supplies CDR1 SEHNR and CDR2 FQNEAQ. The cohort comprised some 700 healthy bone marrow donors. All cohort members were sampled while nominally healthy, although unrecorded immune exposures were likely present. The donor tested CMV seronegative, placing the donor among the 352 seronegative members of the cohort. Every donor gave a peripheral blood sample, and the peripheral blood mononuclear cells from that sample were used for TCR beta sequencing. Genomic DNA was extracted from the blood cell samples with the Qiagen DNeasy Blood Extraction Kit.

What was sequenced was PBMCs. The receptor was isolated from a boy aged 2-9 years in good health and CMV-seronegative. Rearrangement joined TRBV7-9 to TRBJ1-2; the D gene lacks a confident call. Here is the DNA: TGTGCCACTAGGACTAACTATGGCTACACCTTC. The encoded protein is CATRTNYGYTF.